A single sample is the source of the 32 T cell receptor beta chains below, sequenced in a study of blood T cell repertoires in COVID-19. Sequencing used immunoSEQ multiplex PCR; TCRdb keeps in-frame clones, though not all of them. The table includes under 90,000 clones, about 73% detected once. Sequencing input: peripheral blood. These receptors came from a man aged 45-65 years with active or convalescent COVID-19.

This clone has just a few counts. The gene calls are TRBV10-3 and TRBJ1-1; TRBD1 matches 9 bases. Germline V gene sequence: CDR1 ENHRY, CDR2 SYGVKD. The trim removed 5 bases at V and 1 base at J, leaving 5 bases unmatched. The CDR3 is 15 residues long. CDR3 residues: CAISRQGGSNTEAFF. DNA for the CDR3: TGTGCCATCAGTCGACAGGGGGGGTCGAACACTGAAGCTTTCTTT.

V is TRBV15 and J is TRBJ2-7; 7 nucleotides agree with TRBD2. Looked up from germline, CDR1 is LNHNV and CDR2 is YYDKDF (reference sequence). CDR3 length: 14 residues. Trimming took 3 bases from V and 0 from J; bases not matched to a gene: 2. CDR3 coding DNA: TGTGCCACCAGCAGTGGCGGGAGCTCCTACGAGCAGTACTTC. This sequence encodes CATSSGGSSYEQYF.

This rearrangement joins TRBV15 to TRBJ1-2, with 7 positions matching TRBD1. The CDR3 runs 13 residues. The V gene end was trimmed by 5 bases and the J gene end by 3 bases; junction bases not matched to a gene: 3. Germline V gene data show CDR1 as LNHNV and CDR2 as YYDKDF (reference sequence). DNA for the CDR3: TGTGCCACCAGCCCTGGGACAGACTATGGCTACACCTTC. The encoded protein is CATSPGTDYGYTF.

V and J are TRBV6-2 or TRBV6-3 and TRBJ2-2; 8 positions match TRBD1. V was clipped by 5 bases and J by 11 bases; unmatched bases: 10. CDR3 length: 14 residues. The germline CDR1 and CDR2 sequences are MNHEY and SVGEGT. The CDR3 protein is CASSPSRAGGELFF. The DNA for the CDR3 is TGTGCCAGCAGTCCATCTAGGGCAGGGGGCGAGCTGTTTTTT.

This sequence joins TRBV5-1 and TRBJ1-4; D call uncertain. Trimming removed 2 bases at V and 5 bases at J, with 7 bases between. The germline V gene encodes CDR1 SGHRS and CDR2 YFSETQ. This CDR3 has 13 residues. This CDR3 reads CASSFSGNEKLFF. As DNA, the CDR3 is TGCGCCAGCAGCTTCTCGGGGAATGAAAAACTGTTTTTT.

The chain links TRBV9 to TRBJ2-5; no reliable D call. With 0 bases removed from V and 5 bases from J, the gap between germline ends came to 11 bases. Germline CDR1 reads SGDLS; CDR2 reads YYNGEE. The CDR3 covers 14 residues. The CDR3 spells CASSVAPVRETQYF. The CDR3 bases are TGTGCCAGCAGCGTAGCCCCAGTTCGTGAGACCCAGTACTTC.

This clone was counted once. The gene calls are TRBV9 and TRBJ1-3; 7 bases agree with TRBD1. Germline CDR1 is SGDLS and CDR2 is YYNGEE. Trimming at V came to 4 bases and at J to 2 bases, leaving 6 bases not matched to a gene. The CDR3 contains 15 residues. The CDR3 region has the DNA TGTGCCAGCAGCCTTACAGGGGACCCTGGAAACACCATATATTTT. Translation: CASSLTGDPGNTIYF.

In this sample, this clone turned up once. CDR3 sequence (DNA): TGCGCCAGCAGCCAAGATAGGGGTATAGACGGCCAGCCCCAGCATTTT. Translating it yields CASSQDRGIDGQPQHF. The genes are TRBV4-3 and TRBJ1-5, with D possibly matching TRBD1 (5 bases). The CDR3 consists of 16 residues. Trimming cost V 0 bases and J 7 bases, with 16 bases left between them. Germline CDR1 is LGHNA and CDR2 is YSLEER.

This chain joins TRBV21-1 and TRBJ2-7; no check of the table's D call, TRBD1, against the DNA was made. TRBV21-1 represents a pseudogene. CDR3 length equals 16 residues. The CDR3 spells CASSNRGGDRDYEQYF. CDR3 DNA sequence: TGTGCCAGCAGCAACCGGGGAGGGGACAGGGACTACGAGCAGTACTTC.

The J gene is TRBJ2-1, the V gene TRBV11-2; 8 nucleotides agree with TRBD2. Germline trimming cut 2 bases from V and 6 bases from J; bases unmatched to any gene: 3. The CDR3 loop spans 14 amino acids. CDR1 SGHAT and CDR2 FQNNGV come from the germline V gene. The CDR3 sequence: CASSLLRGANEQFF. CDR3 bases: TGTGCCAGCAGCTTATTGCGGGGGGCCAATGAGCAGTTCTTC.

The chain employs TRBV5-1 and TRBJ2-5; 9 nucleotides align to TRBD2. The CDR3 spans 15 residues. V lost 4 bases, J lost 5 bases, and 9 bases stayed unmatched. Germline V lookup: CDR1 SGHRS, CDR2 YFSETQ. For the CDR3, the DNA is TGCGCCAGCAGCATTAGCGGGGGCCCGAGGGAGACCCAGTACTTC. The encoded protein is CASSISGGPRETQYF.

This clone has a handful of counts. The rearrangement uses TRBV18 and TRBJ2-2; D not certain. In germline, CDR1 is KGHSH, CDR2 LQKENI. Trimming removed 1 base at V and 5 bases at J, with 11 bases between. The CDR3 spans 15 residues. The CDR3, as DNA: TGTGCCAGCTCACCACGGCAGTTCGGGACCGGGGAGCTGTTTTTT. This encodes CASSPRQFGTGELFF.

The chain joins TRBV7-9 to TRBJ2-1, with a weak D call TRBD2 (6 bases). Germline V gives CDR1 SEHNR, CDR2 FQNEAQ (reference sequence). Deletions cut 3 bases from V and 8 bases from J, with 17 bases between. This CDR3 comprises 15 residues. The CDR3 sequence: CASSFYGQGGDEQFF. CDR3 DNA sequence: TGTGCCAGCAGCTTCTACGGTCAGGGAGGCGATGAGCAGTTCTTC. The variable domain in full, with the rest retrieved from reference TRBV7-9 and TRBJ2-1, is DTGVSQNPRHKITKRGQNVTFRCDPISEHNRLYWYRQTLGQGPEFLTYFQNEAQLEKSRLLSDRFSAERPKGSFSTLEIQRTEQGDSAMYLCASSFYGQGGDEQFFGPGTRLTVL.

This clone showed up just a few times. This rearrangement joins TRBV2 to TRBJ2-5; the D gene is possibly TRBD2 (5 bases). V was clipped by 1 base and J by 9 bases, with 9 bases between them. Per the germline V gene, CDR1 is SNHLY and CDR2 is FYNNEI. CDR3 length: 12 amino acids. CDR3 sequence: CASSEDRGPQYF. As DNA, the CDR3 is TGTGCCAGCAGTGAAGATCGGGGTCCCCAGTACTTC.

V and J are TRBV12-5 and TRBJ1-1; D not resolved. Germline V lookup: CDR1 LGHNT, CDR2 FRNRAP. V dropped 1 base and J dropped 6 bases, with 6 bases sitting between them. The CDR3 length is 12 residues. In DNA, the CDR3 is TGTGCTAGTGGTTTGGCCTCGGCTGAAGCTTTCTTT. Its translation is CASGLASAEAFF.

The gene calls are TRBV10-3 and TRBJ2-3; 8 bases are shared with TRBD1. Losses at the gene ends were 4 bases for V and 3 bases for J; bases not matched to a gene: 9. The CDR3 loop spans 16 amino acids. Germline CDR1 ENHRY, CDR2 SYGVKD. This CDR3 reads CAISGPQGAETDTQYF. The CDR3, as DNA: TGTGCCATCAGTGGGCCCCAGGGGGCTGAGACAGATACGCAGTATTTT.

V is TRBV5-6 and J is TRBJ2-7; the D is unclear. The CDR3 sequence is 15 residues long. CDR1 SGHDT and CDR2 YYEEEE come from the germline V gene. The ends were cut back, 0 bases at V and 6 bases at J, with 16 bases in the middle. CDR3 coding DNA: TGTGCCAGCAGCTTGGGGTCGGCAGGCCCTGGCGAGCAGTACTTC. Protein product: CASSLGSAGPGEQYF.

This chain joins TRBV15 and TRBJ2-7; D is perhaps TRBD1 (6 bases). The CDR3 totals 15 residues. Germline V CDR1 and CDR2: LNHNV, YYDKDF (reference sequence). Trimming shortened V by 8 bases and J by 0 bases, and 17 bases separated the two germline ends. The CDR3 sequence: CATRKTTGLSYEQYF. The CDR3 DNA follows: TGTGCCACCCGAAAGACGACAGGTCTCTCCTACGAGCAGTACTTC.

The chain is built from TRBV6-5 and TRBJ2-2, with D possibly TRBD1 on 6 matching bases. Germline V CDR1 and CDR2: MNHEY, SVGAGI. CDR3 length: 14 amino acids. Deletions cut 4 bases from V and 6 bases from J, with 12 bases between. CDR3 residues: CASSLGAGAGELFF. The CDR3 nucleotides read TGTGCCAGCAGTTTAGGGGCAGGGGCCGGGGAGCTGTTTTTT.

The chain carries TRBV16 and TRBJ1-2; D is possibly TRBD1 (6 bases). The germline V gene has CDR1 KGHSY and CDR2 FQNENV. V was shortened by 3 bases and J by 8 bases, with 22 bases between the two germline ends. The CDR3 length is 16 residues. CDR3 amino acids: CASSHYRQAALGGYTF. The CDR3 DNA is TGTGCCAGCAGCCACTACAGACAGGCAGCCCTAGGGGGCTACACCTTC.

The rearrangement joins TRBV11-2 to TRBJ1-3; D remains unclear. V dropped 2 bases and J dropped 0 bases, with 14 bases sitting between them. CDR1 is SGHAT, CDR2 FQNNGV, per germline. CDR3 length: 17 residues. The CDR3 region is CASSLKERGRSGNTIYF. In DNA, the CDR3 is TGTGCCAGCAGCTTAAAGGAGCGTGGTCGCTCTGGAAACACCATATATTTT.

The chain has TRBV10-3 and TRBJ2-5; possible D gene TRBD1, 6 bases. Deletions cut 6 bases from V and 5 bases from J, with 13 bases between. Germline values: CDR1 ENHRY, CDR2 SYGVKD. The CDR3 runs 13 residues. The CDR3 nucleotides are TGTGCCATCAGCAGCCAGAGGGGGGAGACCCAGTACTTC. Amino acid sequence: CAISSQRGETQYF.

The chain recombines TRBV12-5 with TRBJ1-1; D uncertain. The CDR3 is 19 amino acids. V was clipped by 2 bases and J by 0 bases, with 22 bases between them. CDR1 LGHNT and CDR2 FRNRAP come from the germline V gene. The CDR3 DNA reads TGTGCTAGTGGTTTGCTATCTAGAGGGTTGACTTACTTGAACACTGAAGCTTTCTTT. Encoded protein: CASGLLSRGLTYLNTEAFF.

A remark on this clone: At one of its ends the junction is not consistent with the germline gene, which may arise from a read error. The chain links TRBV19 to TRBJ1-6; 7 bases map to TRBD1. The CDR3 runs to 18 residues. In germline, CDR1 is LNHDA, CDR2 SQIVND (reference sequence). Here the CDR3 reads CASTPGTAKSSYNSSLHF. The CDR3 nucleotides are TGTGCCAGTACCCCCGGGACAGCTAAGAGCTCCTATAATTCATCCCTCCACTTT.

This chain links TRBV21-1 with TRBJ1-5; the D call TRBD1 from the table was never checked on the DNA. TRBV21-1 is a documented pseudogene. The CDR3 extends over 16 amino acids. This CDR3 is CASSKDRDRKWQPQHF. The CDR3 DNA sequence: TGTGCCAGCAGCAAAGATCGGGACAGAAAGTGGCAGCCCCAGCATTTT.

The rearrangement joins TRBV5-8 to TRBJ1-4; 8 bases agree with TRBD1. Per the germline V gene, CDR1 is SGHTS and CDR2 is YDEGEE. The CDR3 totals 17 residues. V trimming: 2 bases; J trimming: 2 bases; junction bases outside the gene matches: 8. CDR3 sequence: CASSFQGASVTNEKLFF. CDR3 sequence (DNA): TGTGCCAGCAGCTTCCAGGGGGCTAGCGTTACTAATGAAAAACTGTTTTTT. Filled out from reference TRBV5-8 and TRBJ1-4, the complete variable domain reads EAGVTQSPTHLIKTRGQQATLRCSPISGHTSVYWYQQALGLGLQFLLWYDEGEERNRGNFPPRFSGRQFPNYSSELNVNALELEDSALYLCASSFQGASVTNEKLFFGSGTQLSVL.

The rearrangement joins TRBV6-2 or TRBV6-3 to TRBJ1-5, with 9 bases identical to TRBD1. This CDR3 spans 14 amino acids. J gave up 9 bases and V 5 bases, and 8 bases lay outside the gene matches. CDR1 and CDR2 from the germline V gene are MNHEY and SVGEGT. In nucleotides, the CDR3 is TGTGCCAGCAGTCTTGGACAGGGGAAATGGCCCCAGCATTTT. Amino acids: CASSLGQGKWPQHF.

This clone has only a few counts. The chain has TRBV7-3 and TRBJ2-1; 13 bases map to TRBD2. This CDR3 is 17 amino acids long. CDR1 is SGHTA, CDR2 FQGTGA, per germline. The V gene end was trimmed by 0 bases and the J gene end by 10 bases; junction bases not matched to a gene: 9. CDR3: CASSLTGMTSGGREQFF. DNA for the CDR3: TGTGCCAGCAGCTTAACAGGAATGACTAGCGGGGGGCGAGAGCAGTTCTTC.

The V and J genes are TRBV18 and TRBJ2-5, with 7 positions matching TRBD1. Germline CDR1 is KGHSH and CDR2 is LQKENI. This CDR3 region has 15 residues. V gave up 5 bases and J gave up 4 bases; unmatched junction bases: 10. The CDR3 protein is CASSARQGGLETQYF. CDR3 in DNA: TGTGCCAGCTCAGCTCGACAGGGTGGGCTAGAGACCCAGTACTTC.

V is TRBV27 and J is TRBJ2-3; D is unclear. The length of the CDR3 is 12 residues. The V gene's germline CDR1 is MNHEY and CDR2 SMNVEV (reference sequence). With 6 bases removed from V and 0 bases from J, the gap between germline ends came to 4 bases. The CDR3 DNA sequence: TGTGCCAGCAGCCCGAGCACAGATACGCAGTATTTT. It is translated as CASSPSTDTQYF.

This rearrangement joins TRBV6-5 to TRBJ1-5; 7 nucleotides match TRBD1. V shed 7 bases and J 3 bases; nucleotides not matched to a gene: 6. Germline V gene data show CDR1 as MNHEY and CDR2 as SVGAGI. The CDR3 consists of 14 residues. The CDR3 sequence is CASTEDRPNQPQHF. In nucleotides, the CDR3 is TGTGCCAGCACCGAGGACAGGCCCAATCAGCCCCAGCATTTT.

The chain uses TRBV6-5 and TRBJ2-7; 7 positions agree with TRBD1. The CDR3 is 14 amino acids. Germline loops: CDR1 MNHEY, CDR2 SVGAGI. J was trimmed by 1 base and V by 6 bases; bases with no gene match: 6. CDR3 sequence: CASRIQGTSYEQYF. The CDR3 nucleotides read TGTGCCAGCAGGATACAGGGGACGTCCTACGAGCAGTACTTC.